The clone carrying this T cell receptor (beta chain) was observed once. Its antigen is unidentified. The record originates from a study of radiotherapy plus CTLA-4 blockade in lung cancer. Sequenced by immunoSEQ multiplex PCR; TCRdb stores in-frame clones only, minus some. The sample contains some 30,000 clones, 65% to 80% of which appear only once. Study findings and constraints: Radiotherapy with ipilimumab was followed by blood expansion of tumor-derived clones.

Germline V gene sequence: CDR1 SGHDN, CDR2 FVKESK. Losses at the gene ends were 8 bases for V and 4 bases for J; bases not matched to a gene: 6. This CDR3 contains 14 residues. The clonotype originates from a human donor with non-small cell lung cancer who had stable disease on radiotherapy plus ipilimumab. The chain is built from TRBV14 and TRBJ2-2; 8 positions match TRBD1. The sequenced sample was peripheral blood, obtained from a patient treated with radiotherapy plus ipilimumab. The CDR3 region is CASRRTGPTGELFF. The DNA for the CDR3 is TGTGCCAGCCGTCGGACAGGGCCCACCGGGGAGCTGTTTTTT. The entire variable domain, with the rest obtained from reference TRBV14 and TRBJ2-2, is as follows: EAGVTQFPSHSVIEKGQTVTLRCDPISGHDNLYWYRRVMGKEIKFLLHFVKESKQDESGMPNNRFLAERTGGTYSTLKVQPAELEDSGVYFCASRRTGPTGELFFGEGSRLTVL.